Below are 20 T cell receptor beta chains sequenced from a single sample in a study of shared clonotypes between healthy human individuals (dated by TCRdb to the early 2020s). The library was prepared using the immunoSEQ multiplex PCR assay. TCRdb holds this immuneACCESS table with in-frame rearrangements only. Some clones are missing; in checked studies, unresolved V genes explain under half, and the rest has no known cause. This sample has about 1.1 million clones in its table, and around 82% of those were observed once. Of the sample, roughly 0.57% is held by the ten largest clones. The sample consisted of memory CD4+ T cells from PBMCs. In the paper's terms, the cell subset or site label means: CD45RA-negative fraction. The receptors shown here come from a man aged 18 to 30 in good health. Some clones in this sample may be carry-over from other donors' samples.

This clone was observed a few times. The CDR3 sequence is CASSVDRNTGELFF. The CDR3 DNA is TGTGCCAGCAGTGTCGACAGGAACACCGGGGAGCTGTTTTTT. The chain recombines TRBV6-1 with TRBJ2-2, with D perhaps TRBD1 (5 bases). The CDR3 covers 14 residues. CDR1 is MNHNS, CDR2 SASEGT, per germline. Trimming cost V 4 bases and J 1 base, with 7 bases left between them.

The sample holds a few counts of this clone. The chain couples TRBV20-1 to TRBJ2-7; D unclear. The germline gives CDR1 DFQATT, CDR2 SNEGSKA (reference sequence). V lost 6 bases, J lost 5 bases, and 11 bases lay in between. The CDR3 is 11 residues long. CDR3 DNA sequence: TGCAGTGCCCCCCCCAGCGACGAGCAGTACTTC. It codes for CSAPPSDEQYF.

The rearrangement joins TRBV29-1 to TRBJ2-3; 12 nucleotides line up with TRBD2. CDR1 and CDR2 (germline): SQVTM, ANQGSEA. V lost 4 bases, J lost 4 bases, and 3 bases stayed unmatched. The CDR3 runs to 14 residues. The CDR3 loop is CSVGLAGGSDTQYF. The CDR3 bases are TGCAGCGTTGGGCTAGCGGGGGGGTCAGATACGCAGTATTTT.

The chain joins TRBV5-1 to TRBJ2-7; maybe TRBD2 (6 bases). The germline CDR1 and CDR2 sequences are SGHRS and YFSETQ. V was clipped by 0 bases and J by 3 bases, with 13 bases between them. The length of the CDR3 is 15 residues. CDR3 DNA sequence: TGCGCCAGCAGCTTGGCGGGAGCCCCAATCTACGAGCAGTACTTC. Translating it yields CASSLAGAPIYEQYF.

This clone was counted once. The chain uses TRBV4-3 and TRBJ2-3; D possibly uses TRBD1 or TRBD2 (6 bases each). Trimming took 6 bases from V and 2 from J, leaving 12 bases between them. The CDR3 runs to 14 residues. Germline V CDR1 and CDR2: LGHNA, YSLEER. For the CDR3, the DNA is TGCGCCAGCAGTCAGAGGGGGGCCACAGATACGCAGTATTTT. Its protein product is CASSQRGATDTQYF.

The V call is TRBV5-6, the J call TRBJ2-1, with 10 bases that match TRBD1. The CDR3 has 17 residues. In germline, CDR1 is SGHDT, CDR2 YYEEEE. The J segment lost 5 bases and the V segment lost 5 bases, leaving 13 bases of the junction unmatched. The CDR3 is CASSPPNRDRGHNEQFF. CDR3 DNA: TGTGCCAGCAGTCCCCCAAATCGGGACAGGGGTCACAATGAGCAGTTCTTC.

The chain employs TRBV4-3 and TRBJ2-1; D uncertain. The CDR3 consists of 15 residues. V was pared by 5 bases and J by 0 bases, with 11 bases between. Germline V gives CDR1 LGHNA, CDR2 YSLEER. CDR3 sequence (DNA): TGCGCCAGCAGCTTCGAAGCGAACTCCTACAATGAGCAGTTCTTC. It specifies CASSFEANSYNEQFF.

As concerns this clone: It is likely a read error: a sequence one base away is far more abundant. The chain joins TRBV30 to TRBJ2-5, with D possibly TRBD1 on 5 matching bases. V was shortened by 4 bases and J by 5 bases, with 11 bases between the two germline ends. CDR1 is GTSNPN, CDR2 SVGIG, per germline (reference sequence). The CDR3 totals 12 residues. The CDR3 here is CAWKGSGETQYF. DNA for the CDR3: TGTGCCTGGAAAGGCTCAGGGGAGACCCAGTACTTC.

The V and J genes are TRBV18 and TRBJ2-2, with 9 nucleotides matching TRBD2. CDR1 and CDR2 (germline): KGHSH, LQKENI. This CDR3 contains 18 residues. V gave up 3 bases and J gave up 4 bases; unmatched junction bases: 12. The CDR3 nucleotides are TGTGCCAGCTCACCCCTTGTCGTAGCGGGAGCGGGCACCGGGGAGCTGTTTTTT. Its translation: CASSPLVVAGAGTGELFF.

The chain carries TRBV4-1 and TRBJ2-7; D call uncertain. Germline loops: CDR1 MGHRA, CDR2 YSYEKL. V lost 0 bases, J lost 0 bases, and 21 bases lay in between. CDR3 length: 19 residues. Here the CDR3 reads CASSQENSASSLSSYEQYF. The DNA of the CDR3 is TGCGCCAGCAGCCAAGAGAACAGCGCCTCAAGTCTGAGCTCCTACGAGCAGTACTTC.

This chain uses TRBV5-8 with TRBJ1-3, with a tentative D call TRBD1 (5 bases). The CDR3 consists of 12 residues. Germline V lookup: CDR1 SGHTS, CDR2 YDEGEE. Trimming took 4 bases from V and 8 from J, leaving 10 bases between them. The DNA of the CDR3 is TGTGCCAGCAGCGGGGGTTCCGACACCATATATTTT. It translates to CASSGGSDTIYF.

A single count supports this clone. The chain uses TRBV18 and TRBJ2-2; D might be TRBD2 (5 bases). Germline V gene lookup returns CDR1 KGHSH and CDR2 LQKENI. The CDR3 runs to 13 residues. V lost 5 bases and J 4 bases, leaving 8 bases between the germline ends. CDR3: CASSTRGTGELFF. The CDR3 DNA is TGTGCCAGCTCAACCCGGGGCACCGGGGAGCTGTTTTTT.

The chain recombines TRBV5-1 with TRBJ2-7; D is ambiguous. Germline lookup yields CDR1 SGHRS and CDR2 YFSETQ. Trimming cost V 0 bases and J 5 bases, with 12 bases left between them. This CDR3 is 14 amino acids long. Here the CDR3 reads CASSLVQTADEQYF. Written as DNA, the CDR3 is TGCGCCAGCAGCTTGGTCCAGACCGCGGACGAGCAGTACTTC. The variable domain in full, with the rest retrieved from reference TRBV5-1 and TRBJ2-7, is KAGVTQTPRYLIKTRGQQVTLSCSPISGHRSVSWYQQTPGQGLQFLFEYFSETQRNKGNFPGRFSGRQFSNSRSEMNVSTLELGDSALYLCASSLVQTADEQYFGPGTRLTVT.

The chain couples TRBV7-9 to TRBJ2-7, with 11 nucleotides matching TRBD2. The V and J ends lost 4 bases and 4 bases, in that order; junction bases with no gene match: 3. The CDR3 sequence is 14 residues long. Germline CDR1 is SEHNR and CDR2 is FQNEAQ (reference sequence). The CDR3 spells CASSSTSGSYEQYF. The CDR3 DNA reads as TGTGCCAGCAGCTCCACTAGCGGGAGTTACGAGCAGTACTTC.

J is TRBJ1-1 and V is TRBV6-5; D call uncertain. V lost 4 bases to trimming and J lost 4 bases, with 7 bases between them. Germline assignment: CDR1 MNHEY and CDR2 SVGAGI. The CDR3 covers 12 residues. The CDR3 DNA reads TGTGCCAGCAGTTCACGGGTCACTGAAGCTTTCTTT. As protein: CASSSRVTEAFF.

The CDR3 nucleotides read TGCGCCAGCAGCCAAAACTTCGGACAGTACCAAGAGACCCAGTACTTC. Translating gives CASSQNFGQYQETQYF. The V call is TRBV5-1, the J call TRBJ2-5; tentative D call: TRBD1 (6 bases). V lost 4 bases and J lost 0, with 16 bases in between. Germline loops: CDR1 SGHRS, CDR2 YFSETQ. The CDR3 totals 16 residues.

The rearrangement links TRBV7-4 to TRBJ2-7; no clear D gene. Germline V gene data show CDR1 as SGHVT and CDR2 as SQSDAQ. Trimming stripped 1 base from V and 2 bases from J, with 9 bases between. This CDR3 is built from 14 residues. As DNA, the CDR3 is TGTGCCAGCAGCTTAGGCCACTTGGCCTACGAGCAGTACTTC. Translated, it gives CASSLGHLAYEQYF.

This clone was seen a single time. CDR3 residues: CASSYTAYSNQPQHF. CDR3 coding DNA: TGTGCCAGCAGTTACACGGCATATAGCAATCAGCCCCAGCATTTT. The V gene is TRBV6-5, the J gene TRBJ1-5; unclear D gene. Per the germline V gene, CDR1 is MNHEY and CDR2 is SVGAGI. V shed 2 bases and J shed 0 bases, with 8 bases lying between them. This CDR3 is built from 15 residues.

This chain links TRBV2 with TRBJ2-2, with TRBD1 identical over 9 bases. This CDR3 is built from 15 residues. V lost 7 bases and J lost 5; bases outside the gene matches: 8. Germline V gene sequence: CDR1 SNHLY, CDR2 FYNNEI. The CDR3 here is CASKEGQGITGELFF. The CDR3 coding sequence is TGTGCCAGCAAAGAGGGACAGGGAATAACCGGGGAGCTGTTTTTT.

The V call is TRBV4-1, the J call TRBJ1-5, with D perhaps matching TRBD1 (6 bases). The germline gives CDR1 MGHRA, CDR2 YSYEKL. Trimming left V 0 bases short and J 7 bases short, with 16 bases between. CDR3 length: 16 residues. For the CDR3, the DNA is TGCGCCAGCAGCCAAGAAGGAGGGGGGGGAGGGCAGCCCCAGCATTTT. This translates into CASSQEGGGGGQPQHF.